The 24 T cell receptor beta chains below were found in one sample sequenced in a study of blood T cell repertoires in COVID-19 (dated by TCRdb to the early 2020s). Library prep was done by the immunoSEQ multiplex PCR assay. The table was pulled from immuneACCESS by TCRdb, which kept in-frame rearrangements only. Such tables lose some clones; where checked, under half of the loss comes from unresolved V genes, and the rest has no known cause. This sample comprises 150,000 or so clones, less than 95% of them detected only once. Approximately 0.55% of the sample is held by the ten biggest clonotypes. Sequencing input: peripheral blood. The receptors derive from a man aged 50 or older with acute or convalescent COVID-19.

This clone was counted a single time. The chain uses TRBV9 and TRBJ2-1; 7 bases are shared with TRBD2. The CDR3 runs 14 residues. After removal of 2 bases from V and 4 bases from J, the junction contained 3 bases not matched to a gene. Germline values: CDR1 SGDLS, CDR2 YYNGEE. CDR3 sequence (DNA): TGTGCCAGCAGCGTTACTAGCGCATACAATGAGCAGTTCTTC. Translated, it gives CASSVTSAYNEQFF.

The V and J genes are TRBV9 and TRBJ2-7; 7 bases line up with TRBD2. There are 14 residues in the CDR3. CDR1 is SGDLS, CDR2 YYNGEE, per germline. V was clipped by 0 bases and J by 0 bases; unmatched bases: 0. The CDR3 region is CASSVGEGSYEQYF. Here the CDR3 DNA reads TGTGCCAGCAGCGTAGGGGAGGGCTCCTACGAGCAGTACTTC.

This sequence joins TRBV7-8 and TRBJ1-5; a weak D match, TRBD1 (5 bases). The length of the CDR3 is 17 residues. With 5 bases removed from V and 0 bases from J, the gap between germline ends came to 17 bases. Germline V gene lookup returns CDR1 SGHVS and CDR2 FQNEAQ. The CDR3: CASSPSAGIYSNQPQHF. CDR3 DNA sequence: TGTGCCAGCAGCCCCAGTGCAGGGATATATAGCAATCAGCCCCAGCATTTT.

The chain recombines TRBV2 with TRBJ2-1; tentatively, D is TRBD2 (6 bases). The CDR3 spans 15 residues. Trimming shortened V by 2 bases and J by 6 bases, and 14 bases separated the two germline ends. Per germline, CDR1 SNHLY and CDR2 FYNNEI. CDR3: CASSESGGARNEQFF. The CDR3 nucleotides read TGTGCCAGCAGTGAATCCGGGGGAGCCCGCAATGAGCAGTTCTTC.

The V call is TRBV19, the J call TRBJ2-4, with 10 bases aligning to TRBD1. Germline loops: CDR1 LNHDA, CDR2 SQIVND (reference sequence). The CDR3 spans 15 residues. V gave up 4 bases and J gave up 3 bases; unmatched junction bases: 3. The chain's CDR3 is CASSTGTGVKNIQYF. The CDR3 DNA is TGTGCCAGTAGTACCGGGACAGGGGTCAAAAACATTCAGTACTTC.

The chain links TRBV11-2 to TRBJ1-2, with a tentative D call TRBD1 (6 bases). Trimming took off 1 base at V and 3 bases at J, with 15 bases between the two ends. This CDR3 has 16 residues. Germline V gives CDR1 SGHAT, CDR2 FQNNGV. CDR3 DNA: TGTGCCAGCAGCTTAGCTGGGCAGGGGAATCACTATGGCTACACCTTC. Protein product: CASSLAGQGNHYGYTF.

The chain combines TRBV7-9 with TRBJ1-5; TRBD1 might be the D (5 bases). Trimming shortened V by 3 bases and J by 2 bases, and 17 bases separated the two germline ends. CDR1 is SEHNR, CDR2 FQNEAQ, per germline (reference sequence). The CDR3 contains 17 residues. CDR3 DNA sequence: TGTGCCAGCAGCTTTATCCGGGAGGGGAGGCGCAATCAGCCCCAGCATTTT. This gives the protein CASSFIREGRRNQPQHF.

This chain uses TRBV27 with TRBJ2-1; 12 bases are a match to TRBD2. The CDR3 is made up of 15 amino acids. The V and J ends lost 6 bases and 8 bases, in that order; junction bases with no gene match: 8. Germline V gives CDR1 MNHEY, CDR2 SMNVEV (reference sequence). In DNA, the CDR3 is TGTGCCAGCAGAGAAACTAGCGGGGGGAGACATGAGCAGTTCTTC. Its protein is CASRETSGGRHEQFF.

This sequence joins TRBV5-5 and TRBJ2-5; TRBD1 aligns across 11 bases. Germline CDR1 SGHKS, CDR2 YYEKEE (reference sequence). The CDR3 contains 15 residues. V trimming: 3 bases; J trimming: 4 bases; junction bases outside the gene matches: 5. The CDR3 is CASSWAGTGGETQYF. CDR3 coding DNA: TGTGCCAGCAGCTGGGCCGGGACAGGGGGAGAGACCCAGTACTTC.

The rearrangement joins TRBV27 to TRBJ2-7, with D unresolved. CDR1 is MNHEY and CDR2 is SMNVEV in the germline V gene (reference sequence). The CDR3 is made up of 14 amino acids. Between the trimmed V and J ends, which lost 0 bases and 1 base, there was a span of 7 bases. The CDR3 coding sequence is TGTGCCAGCAGTTTATCGTACAGATCCTACGAGCAGTACTTC. It encodes CASSLSYRSYEQYF.

The chain combines TRBV5-5 with TRBJ2-5, with TRBD2 matching 13 bases. Germline assignment: CDR1 SGHKS and CDR2 YYEKEE (reference sequence). The CDR3 runs 16 residues. Losses at the gene ends were 4 bases for V and 3 bases for J; bases not matched to a gene: 6. The CDR3, as DNA: TGTGCCAGCAGCGTAACTAGCGGGGGGGCAGAAGAGACCCAGTACTTC. Protein product: CASSVTSGGAEETQYF.

The chain uses TRBV28 and TRBJ1-3; D ambiguous. V dropped 6 bases and J dropped 0 bases, with 9 bases sitting between them. The germline V gene has CDR1 MDHEN and CDR2 SYDVKM. The CDR3 totals 14 residues. The CDR3: CASSEIYSGNTIYF. The CDR3 DNA reads as TGTGCCAGCAGCGAGATCTACTCTGGAAACACCATATATTTT.

This clone was observed a single time. The chain combines TRBV4-3 with TRBJ1-1; tentative D call: TRBD1 (6 bases). There are 14 residues in the CDR3. Trimming shortened V by 6 bases and J by 0 bases, and 11 bases separated the two germline ends. From germline, CDR1 is LGHNA and CDR2 YSLEER. Here the CDR3 DNA reads TGCGCCAGCAGAGACGGACAGCTGAACACTGAAGCTTTCTTT. Encoded protein: CASRDGQLNTEAFF.

The genes are TRBV2 and TRBJ2-2, with D perhaps TRBD2 (6 bases). There are 15 residues in the CDR3. V lost 6 bases to trimming and J lost 6 bases, with 17 bases between them. The germline CDR1 and CDR2 sequences are SNHLY and FYNNEI. DNA for the CDR3: TGTGCCAGCAGAAAGGAGGGCCAAATGGCCGGGGAGCTGTTTTTT. Residues: CASRKEGQMAGELFF.

The rearrangement joins TRBV4-1 to TRBJ2-3, with no clear D. The V and J ends lost 0 bases and 4 bases respectively, with 8 bases between them. This CDR3 contains 14 residues. Per germline, CDR1 MGHRA and CDR2 YSYEKL. The CDR3 DNA reads as TGCGCCAGCAGCCAAGAGGCAGTACCAGATACGCAGTATTTT. This sequence encodes CASSQEAVPDTQYF.

The genes are TRBV19 and TRBJ1-3; tentative D call: TRBD1 (5 bases). This CDR3 is built from 13 residues. V shed 8 bases and J shed 5 bases, with 13 bases lying between them. CDR1 is LNHDA, CDR2 SQIVND, per germline (reference sequence). The CDR3 spells CASGVRGRNTIYF. The CDR3, as DNA: TGTGCCAGTGGGGTCCGGGGGAGAAACACCATATATTTT. Together with reference TRBV19 and TRBJ1-3, the CDR3 gives the full variable domain: DGGITQSPKYLFRKEGQNVTLSCEQNLNHDAMYWYRQDPGQGLRLIYYSQIVNDFQKGDIAEGYSVSREKKESFPLTVTSAQKNPTAFYLCASGVRGRNTIYFGEGSWLTVV.

This chain connects TRBV5-1 to TRBJ1-1, with D unclear. V shed 4 bases and J shed 5 bases, with 6 bases lying between them. Per germline, CDR1 SGHRS and CDR2 YFSETQ. The CDR3 has 11 residues. The CDR3 loop is CASSRGTEAFF. CDR3 nucleotides: TGCGCCAGCAGCCGAGGGACTGAAGCTTTCTTT.

The CDR3 DNA reads TGCGCCAGCAGCCCGGACATCCTCTATGGCTACACCTTC. Translation: CASSPDILYGYTF. This chain uses TRBV4-3 with TRBJ1-2; possibly TRBD1 for D (5 bases). In germline, CDR1 is LGHNA, CDR2 YSLEER. Deletions cut 4 bases from V and 4 bases from J, with 10 bases between. This CDR3 region has 13 residues.

This sequence joins TRBV7-9 and TRBJ2-2, with D perhaps matching TRBD1 (6 bases). Trimming removed 0 bases from V and 7 bases from J, with 9 bases in between. Germline V gene lookup returns CDR1 SEHNR and CDR2 FQNEAQ (reference sequence). The length of the CDR3 is 14 residues. The CDR3 sequence is CASSLAQGLGELFF. The CDR3 DNA reads as TGTGCCAGCAGCTTAGCTCAGGGGCTCGGGGAGCTGTTTTTT.

The CDR3 region is CASSQDRDRGRNTEAFF. In DNA, the CDR3 is TGCGCCAGCAGCCAAGATAGGGACAGGGGGAGGAACACTGAAGCTTTCTTT. The V and J genes are TRBV4-1 and TRBJ1-1, with 11 bases identical to TRBD1. The V gene's germline CDR1 is MGHRA and CDR2 YSYEKL. J was trimmed by 1 base and V by 0 bases; bases with no gene match: 4. The CDR3 sequence is 17 residues long.

V usage is TRBV7-3 and J usage is TRBJ2-1, with 8 bases matching TRBD2. With 5 bases clipped from V and 6 bases from J, the junction kept 3 bases outside the gene matches. Germline V lookup: CDR1 SGHTA, CDR2 FQGTGA. The CDR3 sequence is 13 residues long. CDR3 bases: TGTGCCAGCAGCCTAGGGACTAGCAATGAGCAGTTCTTC. Translation gives CASSLGTSNEQFF.

This sequence joins TRBV2 and TRBJ2-7; D remains ambiguous. The CDR3 totals 11 residues. V dropped 4 bases and J dropped 6 bases, with 7 bases sitting between them. Germline V CDR1 and CDR2: SNHLY, FYNNEI. The CDR3 here is CASSVTGEQYF. Written as DNA, the CDR3 is TGTGCCAGCAGTGTGACTGGCGAGCAGTACTTC. Looking up the rest from reference TRBV2 and TRBJ2-7 gives the full variable domain: EPEVTQTPSHQVTQMGQEVILRCVPISNHLYFYWYRQILGQKVEFLVSFYNNEISEKSEIFDDQFSVERPDGSNFTLKIRSTKLEDSAMYFCASSVTGEQYFGPGTRLTVT.

This chain links TRBV10-3 with TRBJ2-2; TRBD2 aligns across 10 bases. The germline gives CDR1 ENHRY, CDR2 SYGVKD. The V gene end was trimmed by 0 bases and the J gene end by 4 bases; junction bases not matched to a gene: 2. This CDR3 spans 16 amino acids. CDR3 in DNA: TGTGCCATCAGTGAGTCCAGCGGGAGGGGCACCGGGGAGCTGTTTTTT. Translating gives CAISESSGRGTGELFF.

This chain uses TRBV7-3 with TRBJ2-1, with TRBD1 as a possible D gene (6 bases). Germline loops: CDR1 SGHTA, CDR2 FQGTGA. The V gene lost 2 bases and the J gene lost 4 bases, with 15 bases spanning the gap. The CDR3 runs to 16 residues. The CDR3 here is CASSLLGAGDYNEQFF. DNA of the CDR3: TGTGCCAGCAGCTTACTCGGGGCAGGGGATTACAATGAGCAGTTCTTC.